This T cell receptor (beta chain) is drawn from a study of cytomegalovirus exposure and HLA in healthy donors. Study at large: In a later analysis, the roughly 130 validation repertoires were reported to have used the same platform as the 600 to 700 first-cohort repertoires.

An approximately 120-subject validation cohort, separate from the roughly 700-subject first cohort, supplied the donors. Produced via immunoSEQ multiplex PCR; TCRdb's table is partial and in-frame only. The sample consists of 150,000 to 200,000 clones, more than 65% of them appearing once. The V end lost 0 bases, the J end lost 7 bases, and 6 bases lay between the germline ends. The CDR3 consists of 13 residues. Germline V gene sequence: CDR1 LGHNA, CDR2 YNFKEQ. The receptor was isolated from a woman aged 18-29 years in good health and CMV-seropositive. The V gene is TRBV4-2, the J gene TRBJ2-2; D unresolved. The sample consisted of PBMCs. CDR3 DNA sequence: TGTGCCAGCAGCCAAGAAGTCGGCGGGGAGCTGTTTTTT. Protein: CASSQEVGGELFF.